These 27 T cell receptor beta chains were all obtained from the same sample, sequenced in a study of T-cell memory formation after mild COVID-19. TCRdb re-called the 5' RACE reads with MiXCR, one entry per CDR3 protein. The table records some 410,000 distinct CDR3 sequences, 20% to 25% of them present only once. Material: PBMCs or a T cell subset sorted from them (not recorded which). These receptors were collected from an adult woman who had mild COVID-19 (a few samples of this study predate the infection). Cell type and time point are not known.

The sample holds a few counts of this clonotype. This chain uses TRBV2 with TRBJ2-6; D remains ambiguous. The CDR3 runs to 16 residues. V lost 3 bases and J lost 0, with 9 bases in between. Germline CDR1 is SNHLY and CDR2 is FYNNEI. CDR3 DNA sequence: TGTGCCAGCAGTGAGAACCCGGACTCTGGGGCCAACGTCCTGACTTTC. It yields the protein CASSENPDSGANVLTF. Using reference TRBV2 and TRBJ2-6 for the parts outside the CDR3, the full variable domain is EPEVTQTPSHQVTQMGQEVILRCVPISNHLYFYWYRQILGQKVEFLVSFYNNEISEKSEIFDDQFSVERPDGSNFTLKIRSTKLEDSAMYFCASSENPDSGANVLTFGAGSRLTVL.

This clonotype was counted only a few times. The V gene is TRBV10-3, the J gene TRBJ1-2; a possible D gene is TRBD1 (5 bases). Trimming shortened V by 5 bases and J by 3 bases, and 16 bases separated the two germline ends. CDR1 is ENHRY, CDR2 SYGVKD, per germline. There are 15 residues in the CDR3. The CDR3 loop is CAISPRSGWDYGYTF. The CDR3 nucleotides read TGTGCCATCAGTCCTCGCTCAGGGTGGGACTATGGCTACACCTTC.

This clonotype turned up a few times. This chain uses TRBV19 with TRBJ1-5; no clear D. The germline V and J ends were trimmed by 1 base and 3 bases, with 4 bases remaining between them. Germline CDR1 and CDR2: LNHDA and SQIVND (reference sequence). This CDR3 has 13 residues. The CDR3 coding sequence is TGTGCCAGTAGTATAGCCAACAATCAGCCCCAGCATTTT. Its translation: CASSIANNQPQHF.

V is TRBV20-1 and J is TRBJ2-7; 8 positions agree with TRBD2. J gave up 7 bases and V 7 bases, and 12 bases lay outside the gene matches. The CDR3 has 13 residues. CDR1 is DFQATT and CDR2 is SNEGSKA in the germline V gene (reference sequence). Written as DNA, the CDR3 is TGCAGTGTAACACAGCGGGAGCCGGGGGAGCAGTACTTC. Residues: CSVTQREPGEQYF.

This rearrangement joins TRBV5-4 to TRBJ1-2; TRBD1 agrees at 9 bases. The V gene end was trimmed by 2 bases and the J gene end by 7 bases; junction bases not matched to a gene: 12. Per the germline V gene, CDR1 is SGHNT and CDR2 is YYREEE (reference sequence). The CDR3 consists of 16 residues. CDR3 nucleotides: TGTGCCAGCAGCTTCCCTCCCGAAGAACAGGGGGCTGGCTACACCTTC. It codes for CASSFPPEEQGAGYTF.

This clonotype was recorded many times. CDR3 DNA sequence: TGTGCCAGCAGCTTGGACAGGGAGTATGGCTACACCTTC. Translating it yields CASSLDREYGYTF. The chain uses TRBV5-5 and TRBJ1-2; tentatively, D is TRBD1 (6 bases). The CDR3 runs to 13 residues. Trimming removed 0 bases from V and 5 bases from J, with 8 bases in between. Germline V CDR1 and CDR2: SGHKS, YYEKEE (reference sequence).

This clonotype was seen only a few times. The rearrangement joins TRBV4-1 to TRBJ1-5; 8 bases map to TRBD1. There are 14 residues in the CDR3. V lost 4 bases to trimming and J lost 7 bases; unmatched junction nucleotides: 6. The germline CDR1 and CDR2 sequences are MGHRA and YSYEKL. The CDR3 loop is CASSPYRQGQPQHF. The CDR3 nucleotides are TGCGCCAGCAGCCCCTATCGACAGGGGCAGCCCCAGCATTTT.

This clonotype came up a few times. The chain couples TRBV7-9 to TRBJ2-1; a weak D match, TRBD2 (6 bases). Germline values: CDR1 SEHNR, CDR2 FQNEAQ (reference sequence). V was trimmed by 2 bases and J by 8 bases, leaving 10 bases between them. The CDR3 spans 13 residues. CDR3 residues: CASSLQGGHEQFF. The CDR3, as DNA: TGTGCCAGCAGCTTACAGGGAGGTCATGAGCAGTTCTTC.

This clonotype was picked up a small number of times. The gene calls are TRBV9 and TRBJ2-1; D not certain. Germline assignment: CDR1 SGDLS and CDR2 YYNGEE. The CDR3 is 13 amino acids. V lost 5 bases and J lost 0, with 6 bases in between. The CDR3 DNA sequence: TGTGCCAGCAGTGGAACCTCCTACAATGAGCAGTTCTTC. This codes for CASSGTSYNEQFF.

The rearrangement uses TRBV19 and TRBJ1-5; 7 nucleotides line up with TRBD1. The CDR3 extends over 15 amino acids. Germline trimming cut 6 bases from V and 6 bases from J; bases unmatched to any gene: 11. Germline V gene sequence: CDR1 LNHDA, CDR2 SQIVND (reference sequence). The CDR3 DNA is TGTGCCAGTAGCTCAGGGACAGCCAAGCGTCAGCCCCAGCATTTT. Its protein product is CASSSGTAKRQPQHF.

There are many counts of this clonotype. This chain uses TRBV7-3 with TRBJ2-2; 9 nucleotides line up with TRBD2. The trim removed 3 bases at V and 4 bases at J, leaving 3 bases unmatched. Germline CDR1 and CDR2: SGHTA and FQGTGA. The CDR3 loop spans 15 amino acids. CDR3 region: CASSFAGGGTGELFF. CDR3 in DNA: TGTGCCAGCAGCTTCGCGGGAGGGGGCACCGGGGAGCTGTTTTTT.

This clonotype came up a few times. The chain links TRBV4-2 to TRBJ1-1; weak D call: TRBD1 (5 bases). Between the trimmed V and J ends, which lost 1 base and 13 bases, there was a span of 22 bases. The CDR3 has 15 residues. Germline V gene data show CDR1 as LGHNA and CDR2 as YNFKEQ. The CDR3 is CASSQGGGNGATVFF. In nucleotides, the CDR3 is TGTGCCAGCAGCCAAGGGGGGGGAAACGGTGCCACGGTTTTCTTT.

DNA of the CDR3: TGTGCCAGCAGCCTCGGACTAGCGGGAGGCCAGGTCAATGAGCAGTTCTTC. Residues: CASSLGLAGGQVNEQFF. The rearrangement links TRBV3-1 to TRBJ2-1, with 14 bases that match TRBD2. Unmatched junction bases numbered 8, after V lost 4 bases and J lost 6 bases. Germline loops: CDR1 LGHDT, CDR2 YNNKEL (reference sequence). The CDR3 loop spans 17 amino acids.

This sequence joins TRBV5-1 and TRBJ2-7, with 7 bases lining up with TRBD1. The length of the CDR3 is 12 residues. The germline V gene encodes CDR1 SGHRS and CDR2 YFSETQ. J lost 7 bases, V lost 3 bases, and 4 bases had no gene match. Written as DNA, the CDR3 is TGCGCCAGCAGCTCGACAGGGCTTGAGCAGTACTTC. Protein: CASSSTGLEQYF.

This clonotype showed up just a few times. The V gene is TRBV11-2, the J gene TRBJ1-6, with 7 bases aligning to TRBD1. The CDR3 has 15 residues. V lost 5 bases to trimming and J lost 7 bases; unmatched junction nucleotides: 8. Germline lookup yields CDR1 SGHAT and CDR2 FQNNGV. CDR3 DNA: TGTGCCAGCAGCGGAGGGGGCACTAGAAATTCACCCCTCCACTTT. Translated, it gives CASSGGGTRNSPLHF.

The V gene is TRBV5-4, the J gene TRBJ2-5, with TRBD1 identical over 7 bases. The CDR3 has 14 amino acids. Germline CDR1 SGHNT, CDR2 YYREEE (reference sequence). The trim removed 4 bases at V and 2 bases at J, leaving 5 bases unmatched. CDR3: CASSQDRIQETQYF. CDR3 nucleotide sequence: TGTGCCAGCAGCCAGGACAGGATTCAAGAGACCCAGTACTTC.

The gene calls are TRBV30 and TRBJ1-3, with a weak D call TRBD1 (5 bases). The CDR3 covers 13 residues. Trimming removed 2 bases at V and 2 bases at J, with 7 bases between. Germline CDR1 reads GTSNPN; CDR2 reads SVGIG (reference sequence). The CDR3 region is CAWSPGPGNTIYF. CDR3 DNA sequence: TGTGCCTGGAGTCCAGGGCCTGGAAACACCATATATTTT.

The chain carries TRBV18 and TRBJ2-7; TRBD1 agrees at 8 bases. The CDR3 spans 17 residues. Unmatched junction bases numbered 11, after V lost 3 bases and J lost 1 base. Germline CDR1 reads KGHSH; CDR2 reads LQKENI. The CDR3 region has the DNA TGTGCCAGCTCACCTTCAACAGGGGGTGGAATTTCCTACGAGCAGTACTTC. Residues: CASSPSTGGGISYEQYF.

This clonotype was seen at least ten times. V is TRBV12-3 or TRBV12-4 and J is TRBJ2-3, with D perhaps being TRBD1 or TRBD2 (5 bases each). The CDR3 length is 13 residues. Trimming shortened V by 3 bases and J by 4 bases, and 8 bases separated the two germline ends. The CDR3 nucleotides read TGTGCCAGCAGTTTTGGGGGTGCAGATACGCAGTATTTT. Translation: CASSFGGADTQYF.

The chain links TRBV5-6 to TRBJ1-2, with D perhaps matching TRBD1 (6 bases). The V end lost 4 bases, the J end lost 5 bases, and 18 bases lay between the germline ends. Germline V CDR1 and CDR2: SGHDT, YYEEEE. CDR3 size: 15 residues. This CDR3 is CASSPQGNTPYGYTF. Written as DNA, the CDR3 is TGTGCCAGCAGCCCACAGGGCAACACCCCATATGGCTACACCTTC.

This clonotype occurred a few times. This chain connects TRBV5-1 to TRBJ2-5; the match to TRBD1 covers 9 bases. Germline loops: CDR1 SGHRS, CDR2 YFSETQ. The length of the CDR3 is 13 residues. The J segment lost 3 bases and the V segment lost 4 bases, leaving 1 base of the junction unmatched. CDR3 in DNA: TGCGCCAGCAGCAGGGACAGGGAAGAGACCCAGTACTTC. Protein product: CASSRDREETQYF.

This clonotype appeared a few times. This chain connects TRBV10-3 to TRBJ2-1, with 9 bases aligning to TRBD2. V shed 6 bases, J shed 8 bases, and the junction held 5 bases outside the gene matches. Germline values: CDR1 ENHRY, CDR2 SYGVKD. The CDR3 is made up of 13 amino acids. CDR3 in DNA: TGTGCCATCAGCCCCGCTAGCGGGGATGAGCAGTTCTTC. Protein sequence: CAISPASGDEQFF.

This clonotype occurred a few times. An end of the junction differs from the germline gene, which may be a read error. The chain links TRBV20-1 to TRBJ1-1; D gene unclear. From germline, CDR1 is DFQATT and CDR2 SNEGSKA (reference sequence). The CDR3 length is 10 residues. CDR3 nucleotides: TGCAGTGCTGGAGACCAAGAAGCTTTCTTT. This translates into CSAGDQEAFF.

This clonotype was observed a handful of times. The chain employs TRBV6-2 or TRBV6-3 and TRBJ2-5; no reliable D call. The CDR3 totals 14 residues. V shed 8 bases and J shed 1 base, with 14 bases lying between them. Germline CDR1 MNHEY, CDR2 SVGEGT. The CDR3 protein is CASAVIFPQETQYF. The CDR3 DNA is TGTGCCAGCGCCGTAATCTTCCCCCAAGAGACCCAGTACTTC.

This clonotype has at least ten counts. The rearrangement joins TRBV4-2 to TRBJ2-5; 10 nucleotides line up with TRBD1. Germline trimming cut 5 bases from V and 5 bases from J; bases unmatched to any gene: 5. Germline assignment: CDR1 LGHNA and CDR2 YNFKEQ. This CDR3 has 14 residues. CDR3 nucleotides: TGTGCCAGCAGCGGGGACAGGGGCGATGAGACCCAGTACTTC. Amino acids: CASSGDRGDETQYF.

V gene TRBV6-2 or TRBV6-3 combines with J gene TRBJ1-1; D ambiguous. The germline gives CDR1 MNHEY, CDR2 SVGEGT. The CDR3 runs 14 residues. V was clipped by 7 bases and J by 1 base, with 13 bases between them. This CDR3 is CASIETAKNTEAFF. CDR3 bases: TGTGCCAGCATTGAAACAGCCAAGAACACTGAAGCTTTCTTT.

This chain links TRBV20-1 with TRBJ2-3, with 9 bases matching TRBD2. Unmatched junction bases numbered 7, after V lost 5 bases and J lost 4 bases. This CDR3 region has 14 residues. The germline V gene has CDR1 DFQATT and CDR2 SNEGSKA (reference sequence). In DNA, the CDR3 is TGCAGTGCTCCCGCGGGGGGGTGGCCAGATACGCAGTATTTT. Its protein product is CSAPAGGWPDTQYF.